This T cell receptor beta chain stems from a study of blood T cell repertoires in COVID-19. Study information: Donors in the United States, Italy and Spain gave samples during acute or convalescent COVID-19. Sample material is recorded as cDNA or gDNA derived from T cells, B-cell-depleted T cells, or PBMCs.

Trimming shortened V by 2 bases and J by 2 bases, and 10 bases separated the two germline ends. CDR3 size: 14 residues. Per germline, CDR1 LGHDT and CDR2 YNNKEL (reference sequence). Per the original methods: Reference gene primer amplification gave nucleated cell count estimates. The table came from immunoSEQ multiplex PCR; TCRdb's copy has only in-frame clones and leaves some out. The D gene and trimming were derived from the DNA, and the V and J assignments and clone size from that table. The profile shows roughly 200,000 clones, about 85% of them singletons. The source is a woman older than 75 with acute or convalescent COVID-19. The chain combines TRBV3-1 (or the pseudogene TRBV3-2) with TRBJ2-7, with a possible D match to TRBD2 (5 bases). Sequenced input: peripheral blood. The CDR3, as DNA: TGTGCCAGCAGCCAACCGGGATTAACCTACGAGCAGTACTTC. Its translation is CASSQPGLTYEQYF.